One and the same sample provided the 31 T cell receptor beta chains below, sequenced in a study of long-term antiretroviral therapy in people with HIV. The immunoSEQ assay was v3.0, run at survey level. Generated by immunoSEQ multiplex PCR, the TCRdb table keeps only in-frame clones and is missing some. The repertoire holds 15,000 to 20,000 clones, with about 81% as singletons. The sequencing used unsorted PBMCs, collected 0.9 years after starting antiretroviral therapy. The receptors were sampled from a man between 18 and 29 years old with HIV.

The chain recombines TRBV25-1 with TRBJ1-5; D is undetermined. Looked up from germline, CDR1 is MGHDK and CDR2 is SYGVNS. This CDR3 has 13 amino acids. V was clipped by 3 bases and J by 5 bases, with 8 bases between them. CDR3 in amino acids: CASSDGMYQPQHF. The CDR3 DNA reads as TGTGCCAGCAGTGATGGCATGTATCAGCCCCAGCATTTT.

This sequence joins TRBV2 and TRBJ2-1, with TRBD2 identical over 8 bases. V gave up 8 bases and J gave up 2 bases; unmatched junction bases: 8. The germline gives CDR1 SNHLY, CDR2 FYNNEI. This CDR3 region has 15 residues. The CDR3 here is CASGLGLGAYNEQFF. The CDR3 nucleotides read TGTGCCAGCGGACTGGGACTAGGGGCCTACAATGAGCAGTTCTTC.

The chain is built from TRBV10-3 and TRBJ2-1, with D perhaps TRBD1 (6 bases). V shed 4 bases and J shed 0 bases, with 13 bases lying between them. The germline gives CDR1 ENHRY, CDR2 SYGVKD. The CDR3 has 16 amino acids. CDR3: CAISGGQTSSYNEQFF. The CDR3 nucleotides read TGTGCCATCAGTGGAGGACAGACGAGCTCCTACAATGAGCAGTTCTTC.

The CDR3 here is CASSEALAGLRDEQFF. The CDR3 DNA reads TGTGCCAGCAGTGAAGCCTTAGCGGGGCTGAGGGATGAGCAGTTCTTC. The gene calls are TRBV2 and TRBJ2-1, with 8 bases fitting TRBD2. There are 16 residues in the CDR3. CDR1 and CDR2 (germline): SNHLY, FYNNEI. The V and J ends lost 0 bases and 8 bases, in that order; junction bases with no gene match: 9.

J is TRBJ2-7 and V is TRBV29-1, with D unresolved. The CDR3 runs to 13 residues. CDR1 SQVTM and CDR2 ANQGSEA come from the germline V gene. V was cut by 2 bases and J by 2 bases, with 10 bases left in between. CDR3 in amino acids: CSVENSPPYEQYF. In DNA form, the CDR3 reads TGCAGCGTTGAAAACTCGCCTCCCTACGAGCAGTACTTC.

V is TRBV5-6 and J is TRBJ1-4; weak D call: TRBD1 (5 bases). This CDR3 is 15 amino acids long. The germline V and J ends were trimmed by 4 bases and 8 bases, with 18 bases remaining between them. Germline CDR1 reads SGHDT; CDR2 reads YYEEEE. The CDR3: CASSPARSGDEKLFF. The CDR3 DNA sequence: TGTGCCAGCAGCCCGGCGAGGAGCGGGGACGAAAAACTGTTTTTT. The full variable domain, in which reference TRBV5-6 and TRBJ1-4 provide the parts outside the CDR3, is DAGVTQSPTHLIKTRGQQVTLRCSPKSGHDTVSWYQQALGQGPQFIFQYYEEEERQRGNFPDRFSGHQFPNYSSELNVNALLLGDSALYLCASSPARSGDEKLFFGSGTQLSVL.

This clone appeared once. CDR3 sequence (DNA): TGTGCCAGCAGGAACCCAGGGAATTCCGAACGGGACGAGCAGTACGTC. It translates to CASRNPGNSERDEQYV. This chain joins TRBV28 and TRBJ2-7, with a tentative D call TRBD1 (5 bases). This CDR3 has 16 amino acids. CDR1 is MDHEN, CDR2 SYDVKM, per germline. Trimming left V 6 bases short and J 5 bases short, with 23 bases between.

This clone was seen more than once but under ten times. The chain is built from TRBV5-1 and TRBJ1-2; 7 positions agree with TRBD1. J lost 4 bases, V lost 4 bases, and 7 bases had no gene match. The CDR3 runs to 14 residues. The V gene's germline CDR1 is SGHRS and CDR2 YFSETQ. The CDR3 sequence: CASSVGQLGYGYTF. The CDR3 DNA sequence: TGCGCCAGCAGCGTGGGACAGTTGGGCTATGGCTACACCTTC. Supplemented by reference TRBV5-1 and TRBJ1-2, the full variable domain reads KAGVTQTPRYLIKTRGQQVTLSCSPISGHRSVSWYQQTPGQGLQFLFEYFSETQRNKGNFPGRFSGRQFSNSRSEMNVSTLELGDSALYLCASSVGQLGYGYTFGSGTRLTVV.

This sequence joins TRBV2 and TRBJ1-2; perhaps TRBD1 as D (6 bases). Deletions cut 6 bases from V and 6 bases from J, with 29 bases between. Germline V gene lookup returns CDR1 SNHLY and CDR2 FYNNEI. The CDR3 is 18 amino acids. CDR3 nucleotides: TGTGCCAGCAGCCATGGACAGCTCAAGCCCCGGCGGAATGATGGCTACACCTTC. This gives the protein CASSHGQLKPRRNDGYTF.

The gene calls are TRBV5-1 and TRBJ1-1; D call uncertain. Germline CDR1 SGHRS, CDR2 YFSETQ. The V end lost 4 bases, the J end lost 3 bases, and 10 bases lay between the germline ends. The CDR3 extends over 13 amino acids. CDR3 loop: CASSISRDTEAFF. CDR3 DNA: TGCGCCAGCAGCATCAGCCGGGACACTGAAGCTTTCTTT.

The chain joins TRBV28 to TRBJ1-5; tentative D call: TRBD1 (5 bases). Between the trimmed V and J ends, which lost 2 bases and 8 bases, there was a span of 16 bases. CDR3 size: 15 residues. The germline V gene has CDR1 MDHEN and CDR2 SYDVKM. The CDR3 coding sequence is TGTGCCAGCAGTTTAGGGACCCTGGTCACGGAGCCCCAGCATTTT. It encodes CASSLGTLVTEPQHF.

The CDR3 is CASSLAEVAGTGELFF. CDR3 bases: TGCGCCAGCAGCTTGGCCGAGGTAGCGGGGACCGGGGAGCTGTTTTTT. The rearrangement uses TRBV5-1 and TRBJ2-2; 8 nucleotides line up with TRBD2. This CDR3 is 16 amino acids long. Germline-derived CDR1 and CDR2 are SGHRS and YFSETQ. V was pared by 0 bases and J by 5 bases, with 6 bases of the junction left unmatched.

This chain links TRBV5-8 with TRBJ1-1; no definite D call. Germline lookup yields CDR1 SGHTS and CDR2 YDEGEE. The CDR3 covers 14 residues. The germline V and J ends were trimmed by 0 bases and 4 bases, with 10 bases remaining between them. The DNA for the CDR3 is TGTGCCAGCAGCTTGGAGGCAGACGCCACTGAAGCTTTCTTT. The encoded protein is CASSLEADATEAFF.

V usage is TRBV15 and J usage is TRBJ2-7; D ambiguous. With 5 bases removed from V and 5 bases from J, the gap between germline ends came to 7 bases. This CDR3 region has 11 residues. Germline V CDR1 and CDR2: LNHNV, YYDKDF (reference sequence). The CDR3 loop is CATSRLHEQYF. Here the CDR3 DNA reads TGTGCCACCAGCCGGTTGCACGAGCAGTACTTC.

The chain links TRBV11-2 to TRBJ2-2; a possible D gene is TRBD1 (5 bases). V lost 2 bases to trimming and J lost 3 bases, with 10 bases between them. Per the germline V gene, CDR1 is SGHAT and CDR2 is FQNNGV. The CDR3 is 15 residues long. For the CDR3, the DNA is TGTGCCAGCAGCTTACTGCAGGGCGACACCGGGGAGCTGTTTTTT. Amino acids: CASSLLQGDTGELFF.

This chain uses TRBV18 with TRBJ1-4; tentatively, D is TRBD1 (6 bases). This CDR3 region has 15 residues. Germline loops: CDR1 KGHSH, CDR2 LQKENI. Between the trimmed V and J ends, which lost 2 bases and 5 bases, there was a span of 12 bases. This CDR3 reads CASSPDRNLNEKLFF. As DNA, the CDR3 is TGTGCCAGCTCACCAGACAGGAACCTAAATGAAAAACTGTTTTTT.

The V and J genes are TRBV27 and TRBJ1-1, with 8 bases matching TRBD1. The germline V gene has CDR1 MNHEY and CDR2 SMNVEV (reference sequence). The CDR3 covers 17 residues. The ends lost 4 bases at V and 0 bases at J; junction bases unmatched: 10. CDR3 bases: TGTGCCAGCAGTTCGGAACATAGACAGGGGTTGAACACTGAAGCTTTCTTT. Its protein product is CASSSEHRQGLNTEAFF.

The chain is built from TRBV2 and TRBJ2-2; 7 bases align to TRBD1. The CDR3 is 15 amino acids. Germline V CDR1 and CDR2: SNHLY, FYNNEI. The V gene end was trimmed by 8 bases and the J gene end by 1 base; junction bases not matched to a gene: 7. This CDR3 is CASVRGDRNTGELFF. The CDR3 bases are TGTGCCAGCGTCCGAGGGGACAGGAACACCGGGGAGCTGTTTTTT.

V and J are TRBV5-8 and TRBJ2-5, with no clear D. CDR1 and CDR2 (germline): SGHTS, YDEGEE. The V end lost 4 bases, the J end lost 0 bases, and 10 bases lay between the germline ends. CDR3 length: 14 amino acids. CDR3 in DNA: TGTGCCAGCAGCACCATAGGGTACCAAGAGACCCAGTACTTC. Its protein product is CASSTIGYQETQYF.

V gene TRBV4-1 combines with J gene TRBJ2-1; D is ambiguous. Deletions cut 4 bases from V and 0 bases from J, with 19 bases between. CDR1 is MGHRA and CDR2 is YSYEKL in the germline V gene. The CDR3 sequence is 18 residues long. The CDR3 protein is CASSLDASHSSSYNEQFF. CDR3 bases: TGCGCCAGCAGCCTCGACGCATCCCATAGTAGCTCCTACAATGAGCAGTTCTTC.

The chain carries TRBV5-4 and TRBJ2-3; D unclear. The germline CDR1 and CDR2 sequences are SGHNT and YYREEE (reference sequence). CDR3 length: 13 residues. Trimming pared 4 bases from V and 2 bases from J, leaving 8 bases between. The CDR3 DNA sequence: TGTGCCAGCAGCAGTAGTCACACAGATACGCAGTATTTT. This gives the protein CASSSSHTDTQYF.

The chain carries TRBV7-9 and TRBJ2-4; 8 bases are shared with TRBD2. In germline, CDR1 is SEHNR, CDR2 FQNEAQ (reference sequence). The V segment lost 6 bases and the J segment 5 bases; nucleotides outside the gene matches: 3. The length of the CDR3 is 13 residues. CDR3 loop: CASSSGGENIQYF. CDR3 in DNA: TGTGCCAGCAGTTCGGGAGGGGAAAACATTCAGTACTTC.

On this clone itself: Relative to the germline gene, one junction end is altered; a read error may explain this. CDR3 nucleotides: TGTGCCAGCAGCCAAGATCCTAGCGGGGGGGCAAATTTT. It codes for CASSQDPSGGANF. V gene TRBV14 combines with J gene TRBJ2-3; 12 nucleotides align to TRBD2. Germline loops: CDR1 SGHDN, CDR2 FVKESK. The CDR3 sequence is 13 residues long.

V and J are TRBV2 and TRBJ1-4, with D tentatively TRBD1 (5 bases). This CDR3 region has 13 residues. Between the trimmed V and J ends, which lost 10 bases and 5 bases, there was a span of 14 bases. From germline, CDR1 is SNHLY and CDR2 FYNNEI. This CDR3 reads CAIGDFPNEKLFF. The CDR3 nucleotides are TGTGCCATCGGGGACTTTCCGAATGAAAAACTGTTTTTT.

This clone was seen a single time. This sequence joins TRBV10-3 and TRBJ2-1; 9 bases are a match to TRBD2. The CDR3 contains 17 residues. Trimming at V came to 0 bases and at J to 5 bases, leaving 8 bases not matched to a gene. The germline CDR1 and CDR2 sequences are ENHRY and SYGVKD. CDR3 sequence reads: CAISESQASGDHNEQFF. The CDR3 DNA is TGTGCCATCAGTGAGTCTCAAGCTAGCGGGGATCACAATGAGCAGTTCTTC.

The rearrangement joins TRBV4-2 to TRBJ1-1; no clear D gene. Germline lookup yields CDR1 LGHNA and CDR2 YNFKEQ. V lost 0 bases and J 7 bases, leaving 15 bases between the germline ends. CDR3 size: 15 residues. The CDR3 region is CASSQDSQIPFEAFF. CDR3 bases: TGTGCCAGCAGCCAAGATTCACAGATTCCCTTTGAAGCTTTCTTT.

The J gene is TRBJ2-7, the V gene TRBV28; D possibly matches TRBD1 or TRBD2 (6 bases each). The germline V gene encodes CDR1 MDHEN and CDR2 SYDVKM. The V and J ends lost 0 bases and 2 bases respectively, with 14 bases between them. The CDR3 runs 16 residues. The CDR3 DNA follows: TGTGCCAGCAGTTTATGCCTAATAGGGGGGACCTACGAGCAGTACGTC. It yields the protein CASSLCLIGGTYEQYV.

The CDR3 sequence is CASSVEGSYEQYF. DNA for the CDR3: TGTGCCAGCAGCGTAGAGGGCAGCTACGAGCAGTACTTC. This chain uses TRBV9 with TRBJ2-7; no clear D gene. V lost 0 bases, J lost 3 bases, and 7 bases lay in between. CDR1 and CDR2 from the germline V gene are SGDLS and YYNGEE. This CDR3 is 13 amino acids long.

The rearrangement uses TRBV6-4 and TRBJ2-1; D is tentatively TRBD1 or TRBD2 (5 bases each). Germline V lookup: CDR1 MRHNA, CDR2 SNTAGT. V was trimmed by 0 bases and J by 7 bases, leaving 13 bases between them. This CDR3 comprises 15 residues. CDR3: CASSDSLRGDNEQFF. The DNA of the CDR3 is TGTGCCAGCAGTGACTCGTTAAGAGGGGATAATGAGCAGTTCTTC.

The chain links TRBV5-1 to TRBJ2-2; 11 bases match TRBD1. Germline loops: CDR1 SGHRS, CDR2 YFSETQ. CDR3 length: 16 amino acids. V shed 0 bases and J 4 bases; nucleotides not matched to a gene: 2. This CDR3 reads CASSLVGTGGTGELFF. In DNA, the CDR3 is TGCGCCAGCAGCTTGGTGGGGACAGGGGGCACCGGGGAGCTGTTTTTT.

The chain joins TRBV28 to TRBJ2-1, with 8 bases lining up with TRBD2. V trimming: 8 bases; J trimming: 6 bases; junction bases outside the gene matches: 9. CDR1 is MDHEN, CDR2 SYDVKM, per germline. CDR3 length: 14 amino acids. Here the CDR3 reads CASLAGQRVNEQFF. The CDR3 DNA follows: TGTGCCAGCTTAGCGGGACAAAGAGTCAATGAGCAGTTCTTC.